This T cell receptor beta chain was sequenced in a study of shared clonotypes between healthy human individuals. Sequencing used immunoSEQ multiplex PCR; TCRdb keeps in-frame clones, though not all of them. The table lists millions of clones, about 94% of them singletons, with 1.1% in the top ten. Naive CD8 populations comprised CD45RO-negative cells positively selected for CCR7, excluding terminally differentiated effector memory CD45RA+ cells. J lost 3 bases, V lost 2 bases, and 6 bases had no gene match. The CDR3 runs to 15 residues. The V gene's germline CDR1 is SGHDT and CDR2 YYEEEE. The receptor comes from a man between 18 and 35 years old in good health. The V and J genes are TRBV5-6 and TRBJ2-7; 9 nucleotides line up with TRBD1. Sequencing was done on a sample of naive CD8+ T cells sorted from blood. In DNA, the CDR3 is TGTGCCAGCAGCTTCGGAGGACAGGGGATCTACGAGCAGTACTTC. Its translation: CASSFGGQGIYEQYF.